This T cell receptor (beta chain) was obtained from a study of human T cells and chemical hapten exposure. Study-wide findings and caveats: TCRs above 1 in 1000 frequency did not change with DPC sensitization. Compared with pre-sensitization or healthy control sets, expanded TCRs clustered more. The donors suffered from alopecia, so their immune response may not match that of healthy people.

Treatment reported: therapeutic diphenylcyclopropenone sensitization with weekly scalp DPC. To note about this clonotype: Its antigen is currently unknown.

Separate cDNA molecules received unique molecular identifiers, which the library attached to them. TCRdb passed the reads through MiXCR, listing each CDR3 protein once. The sample includes around 1,600 distinct CDR3 sequences, under 70% of them seen just once. The CDR3 has 13 residues. V was shortened by 4 bases and J by 6 bases, with 11 bases between the two germline ends. From germline, CDR1 is SGDLS and CDR2 YYNGEE. The sequenced sample was whole blood, obtained before DPC sensitization or 2, 6, or about 24 weeks after (not recorded which). This sequence was found in an adult with alopecia areata. Some clones in this sample may be carry-over from other donors' samples. This table probably holds off-target reads from a library built for another chain. The gene calls are TRBV9 and TRBJ2-1; D is perhaps TRBD2 (6 bases). CDR3 nucleotide sequence: TGTGCCAGCAGCCCCCTAGCGAGCAATGAGCAGTTCTTC. Its protein product is CASSPLASNEQFF.